This T cell receptor (beta chain) comes out of a study of shared clonotypes between healthy human individuals. Across the study: Donors consisted of two women and three men between 18 and 49. Per donor, CD8 memory used one plate, CD8 naive used two, CD4 memory used three and CD4 naive used three.

Comment on this clone: The antigen is undetermined.

CD45RO-negative, CCR7-positively selected cells formed the naive CD8 fraction, excluding terminally differentiated effector memory CD45RA+ cells. Each PCR replicate from the sorted subsets contained 200 to 250 ng DNA, which is 30,000 or so T cell genomes. Profiled with immunoSEQ multiplex PCR; TCRdb holds only in-frame clones, not every one. Of hundreds of thousands of clones listed, approximately 96% were seen once; the top ten hold about 0.12%. The study's findings and limits: Among the subsets, naive ones generally showed larger estimated richness than memory ones.

CDR1 is SNHLY, CDR2 FYNNEI, per germline. V lost 4 bases and J lost 0, with 20 bases in between. The CDR3 is made up of 18 amino acids. This clonotype originated in a woman aged 25 to 39 in good health. The chain uses TRBV2 and TRBJ2-3; D is ambiguous. The sequencing input was naive CD8+ T cells sorted from blood. The CDR3 DNA is TGTGCCAGCAGTGGACTTAGTGGGCCCTTACCTAGCACAGATACGCAGTATTTT. Amino acids: CASSGLSGPLPSTDTQYF.